The source of this TCR beta chain is a study of cytomegalovirus exposure and HLA in healthy donors. Study information: The 120 or so validation repertoires matched the approximately 700 first-cohort repertoires in platform, a later analysis reported.

Produced via immunoSEQ multiplex PCR; TCRdb's table is partial and in-frame only. The sample has about 150,000 clones, 70% to 90% seen once; the top ten hold about a fifth. This CDR3 region has 16 residues. The junction had 9 bases not matched to a gene; V was cut back by 3 bases and J by 3 bases. CDR1 is GTSNPN and CDR2 is SVGIG in the germline V gene (reference sequence). The TCR sequence derives from a man aged 18 to 30 in good health and CMV-seropositive. Sequenced: PBMCs. J is TRBJ2-1 and V is TRBV30, with 9 bases aligning to TRBD2. CDR3 protein: CAWSAWRGGRYNEQFF. CDR3 nucleotide sequence: TGTGCCTGGAGCGCCTGGCGGGGGGGACGCTACAATGAGCAGTTCTTC.